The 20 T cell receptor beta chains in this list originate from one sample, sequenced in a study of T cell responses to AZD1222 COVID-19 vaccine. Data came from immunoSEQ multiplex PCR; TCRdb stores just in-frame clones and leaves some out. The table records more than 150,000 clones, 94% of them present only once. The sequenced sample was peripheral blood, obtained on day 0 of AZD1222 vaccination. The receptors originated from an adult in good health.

CDR3 bases: TGTGCCAGCAGCCCCCCGGTGGAGGGGGTGGGCTACACCTTC. Translating gives CASSPPVEGVGYTF. The genes are TRBV3-1 (or the pseudogene TRBV3-2) and TRBJ1-2; TRBD1 is a possible D gene (6 bases). The CDR3 loop spans 14 amino acids. Trimming stripped 4 bases from V and 8 bases from J, with 17 bases between. The germline gives CDR1 LGHDT, CDR2 YNNKEL (reference sequence).

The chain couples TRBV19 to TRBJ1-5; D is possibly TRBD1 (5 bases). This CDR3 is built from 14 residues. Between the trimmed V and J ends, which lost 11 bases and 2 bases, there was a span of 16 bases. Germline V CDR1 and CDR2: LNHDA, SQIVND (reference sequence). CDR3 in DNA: TGTGCCGGCGGCAGGGCTACCGGCAATCAGCCCCAGCATTTT. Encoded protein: CAGGRATGNQPQHF.

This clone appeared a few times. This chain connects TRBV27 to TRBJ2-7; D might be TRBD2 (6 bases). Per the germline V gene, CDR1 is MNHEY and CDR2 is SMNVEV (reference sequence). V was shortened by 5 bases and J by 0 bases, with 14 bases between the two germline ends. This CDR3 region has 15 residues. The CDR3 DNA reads TGTGCCAGCAGTCCCCTCGGGAGTACCTCCTACGAGCAGTACTTC. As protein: CASSPLGSTSYEQYF.

CDR3 in amino acids: CASSISHSSSYNEQFF. The CDR3 region has the DNA TGTGCCAGTAGTATAAGCCACTCGAGCTCCTACAATGAGCAGTTCTTC. V and J are TRBV19 and TRBJ2-1, with unresolved D. V was shortened by 2 bases and J by 0 bases, with 11 bases between the two germline ends. The germline V gene has CDR1 LNHDA and CDR2 SQIVND (reference sequence). The CDR3 has 16 residues.

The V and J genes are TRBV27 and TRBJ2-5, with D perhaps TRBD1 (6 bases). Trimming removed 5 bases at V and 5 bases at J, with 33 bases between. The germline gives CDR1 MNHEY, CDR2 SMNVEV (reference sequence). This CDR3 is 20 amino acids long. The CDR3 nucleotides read TGTGCCAGCAGTGGTGGGACAAGCCTCCTGCCCCGGCTAAATCGGGAGACCCAGTACTTC. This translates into CASSGGTSLLPRLNRETQYF.

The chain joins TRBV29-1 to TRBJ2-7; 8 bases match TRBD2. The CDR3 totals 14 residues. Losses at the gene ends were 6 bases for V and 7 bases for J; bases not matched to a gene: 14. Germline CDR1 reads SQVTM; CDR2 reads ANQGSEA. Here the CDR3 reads CSVPLQGLEGEQYF. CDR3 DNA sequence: TGCAGCGTACCCTTACAGGGACTAGAGGGAGAGCAGTACTTC.

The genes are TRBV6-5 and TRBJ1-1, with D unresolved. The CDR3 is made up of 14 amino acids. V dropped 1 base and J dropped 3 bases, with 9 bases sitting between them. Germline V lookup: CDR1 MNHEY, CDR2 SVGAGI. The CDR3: CASSYWGGDTEAFF. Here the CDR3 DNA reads TGTGCCAGCAGTTACTGGGGAGGCGACACTGAAGCTTTCTTT.

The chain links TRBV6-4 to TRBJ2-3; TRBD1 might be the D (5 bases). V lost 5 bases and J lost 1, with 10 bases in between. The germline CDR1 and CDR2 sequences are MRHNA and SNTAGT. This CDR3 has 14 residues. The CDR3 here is CASSSQGGTDTQYF. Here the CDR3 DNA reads TGTGCCAGCAGTTCGCAGGGTGGCACAGATACGCAGTATTTT.

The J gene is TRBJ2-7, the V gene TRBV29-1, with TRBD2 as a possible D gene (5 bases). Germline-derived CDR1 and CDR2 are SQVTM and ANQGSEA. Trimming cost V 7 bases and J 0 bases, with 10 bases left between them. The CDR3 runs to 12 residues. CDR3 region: CSARVSSYEQYF. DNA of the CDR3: TGCAGCGCGAGGGTGAGCTCCTACGAGCAGTACTTC.

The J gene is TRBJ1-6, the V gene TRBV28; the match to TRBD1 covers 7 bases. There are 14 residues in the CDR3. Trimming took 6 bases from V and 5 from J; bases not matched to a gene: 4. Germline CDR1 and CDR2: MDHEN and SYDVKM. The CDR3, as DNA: TGTGCCAGCAGATACGGGACAGATAATTCACCCCTCCACTTT. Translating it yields CASRYGTDNSPLHF. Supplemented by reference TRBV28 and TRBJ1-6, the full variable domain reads DVKVTQSSRYLVKRTGEKVFLECVQDMDHENMFWYRQDPGLGLRLIYFSYDVKMKEKGDIPEGYSVSREKKERFSLILESASTNQTSMYLCASRYGTDNSPLHFGNGTRLTVT.

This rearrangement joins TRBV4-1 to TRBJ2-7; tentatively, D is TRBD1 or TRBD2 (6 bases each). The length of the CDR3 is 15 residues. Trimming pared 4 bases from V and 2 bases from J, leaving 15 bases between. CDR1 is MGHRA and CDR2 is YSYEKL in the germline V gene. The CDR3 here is CASSPLEGVTYEQYF. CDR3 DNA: TGCGCCAGCAGCCCCTTGGAGGGGGTCACCTACGAGCAGTACTTC.

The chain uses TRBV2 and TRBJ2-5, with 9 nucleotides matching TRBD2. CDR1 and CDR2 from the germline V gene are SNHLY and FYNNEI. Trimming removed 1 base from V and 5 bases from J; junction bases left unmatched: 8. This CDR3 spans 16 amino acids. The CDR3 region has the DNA TGTGCCAGCAGTGAAGACGCGGGAGGGCCGGGGGAGACCCAGTACTTC. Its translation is CASSEDAGGPGETQYF.

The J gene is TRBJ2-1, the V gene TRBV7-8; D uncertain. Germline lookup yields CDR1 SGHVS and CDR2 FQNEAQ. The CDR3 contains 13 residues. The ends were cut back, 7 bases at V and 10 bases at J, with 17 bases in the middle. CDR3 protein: CASTTRQVVEQFF. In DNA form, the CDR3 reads TGTGCCAGCACCACCAGGCAGGTAGTCGAGCAGTTCTTC.

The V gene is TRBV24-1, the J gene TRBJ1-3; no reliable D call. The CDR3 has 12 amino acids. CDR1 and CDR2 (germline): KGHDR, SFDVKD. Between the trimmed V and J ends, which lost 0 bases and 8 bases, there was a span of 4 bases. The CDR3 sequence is CATSDLTDTIYF. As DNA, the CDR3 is TGTGCCACCAGTGATTTGACGGACACCATATATTTT.

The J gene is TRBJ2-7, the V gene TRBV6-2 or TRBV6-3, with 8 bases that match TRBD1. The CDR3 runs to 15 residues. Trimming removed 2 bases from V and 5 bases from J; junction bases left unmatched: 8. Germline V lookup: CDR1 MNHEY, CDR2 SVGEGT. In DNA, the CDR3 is TGTGCCAGCAGTTACCCAGGACAGGGAAACAACGAGCAGTACTTC. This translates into CASSYPGQGNNEQYF.

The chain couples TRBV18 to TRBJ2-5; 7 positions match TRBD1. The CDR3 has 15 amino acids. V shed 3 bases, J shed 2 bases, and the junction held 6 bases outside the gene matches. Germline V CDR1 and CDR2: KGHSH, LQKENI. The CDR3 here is CASSPRQGDQETQYF. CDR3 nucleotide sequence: TGTGCCAGCTCACCCCGCCAGGGGGATCAAGAGACCCAGTACTTC.

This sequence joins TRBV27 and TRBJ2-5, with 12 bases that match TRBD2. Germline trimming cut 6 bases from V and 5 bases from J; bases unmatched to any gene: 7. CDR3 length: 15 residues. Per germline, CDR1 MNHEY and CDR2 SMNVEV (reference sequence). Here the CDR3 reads CASSPRTSGIETQYF. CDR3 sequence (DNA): TGTGCCAGCAGCCCCCGGACTAGCGGGATTGAGACCCAGTACTTC.

This CDR3 reads CASSRASNQPQHF. CDR3 DNA: TGTGCCAGCTCAAGGGCCAGCAATCAGCCCCAGCATTTT. The V gene is TRBV18, the J gene TRBJ1-5; D unclear. Germline values: CDR1 KGHSH, CDR2 LQKENI. The CDR3 contains 13 residues. The germline V and J ends were trimmed by 5 bases and 1 base, with 6 bases remaining between them.

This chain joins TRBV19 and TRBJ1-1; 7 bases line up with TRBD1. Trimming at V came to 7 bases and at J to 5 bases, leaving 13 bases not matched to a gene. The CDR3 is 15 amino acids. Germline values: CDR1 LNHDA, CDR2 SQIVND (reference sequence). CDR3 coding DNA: TGTGCCAGTAAGCAGGGGGTCTCTCAAGGGACTGAAGCTTTCTTT. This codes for CASKQGVSQGTEAFF.

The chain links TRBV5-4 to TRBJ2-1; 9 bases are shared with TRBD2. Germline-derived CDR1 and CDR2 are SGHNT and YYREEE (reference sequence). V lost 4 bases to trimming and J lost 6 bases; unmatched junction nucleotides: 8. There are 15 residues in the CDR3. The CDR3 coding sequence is TGTGCCAGCAGCCTGAAATTTAGCGGGGGCAATGAGCAGTTCTTC. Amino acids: CASSLKFSGGNEQFF.